This T cell receptor (beta chain) was recovered during a study of CD8 T cells in Susac syndrome. Of note for this clonotype: Its target is not known.

An amount of RNA that ranged from roughly 0.5 to 1 ug was reverse transcribed with random hexamers. MiXCR was run by TCRdb on the immunoSEQ multiplex PCR reads, yielding one entry per CDR3 protein. The data show approximately 100,000 distinct CDR3 sequences, around 94% seen once. The study's findings and limits: Peak Susac CD8+ clonal expansion occurred in TEMRA cells and active patients.

V lost 0 bases to trimming and J lost 3 bases, with 11 bases between them. This CDR3 spans 16 amino acids. Germline-derived CDR1 and CDR2 are LGHNA and YSLEER. This chain joins TRBV4-3 and TRBJ2-2; TRBD2 is a possible D gene (6 bases). This sequence was found in a human donor with Susac syndrome. The sample was CD8+ T cells from PBMCs. Written as DNA, the CDR3 is TGCGCCAGCAGCCAAGATTGGTGGGGGGACACCGGGGAGCTGTTTTTT. It specifies CASSQDWWGDTGELFF.